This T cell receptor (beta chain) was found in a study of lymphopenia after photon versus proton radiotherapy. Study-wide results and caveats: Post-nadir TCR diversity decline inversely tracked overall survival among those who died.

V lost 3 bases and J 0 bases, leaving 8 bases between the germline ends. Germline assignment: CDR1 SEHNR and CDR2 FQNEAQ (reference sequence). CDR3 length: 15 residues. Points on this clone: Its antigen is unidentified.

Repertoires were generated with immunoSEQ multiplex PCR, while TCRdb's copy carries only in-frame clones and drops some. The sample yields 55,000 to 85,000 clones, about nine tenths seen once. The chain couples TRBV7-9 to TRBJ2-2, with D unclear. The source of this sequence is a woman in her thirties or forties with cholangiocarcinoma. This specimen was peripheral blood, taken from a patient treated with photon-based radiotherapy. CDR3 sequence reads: CASSFGSANTGELFF. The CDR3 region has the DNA TGTGCCAGCAGCTTTGGCAGCGCGAACACCGGGGAGCTGTTTTTT.